This is a list of T cell receptor beta chains from one sample in a study of cytomegalovirus exposure and HLA in healthy donors. Method: immunoSEQ multiplex PCR; TCRdb's copy keeps in-frame clones and lacks some. The sample records about 130,000 clones, roughly 10% being singletons. What was sequenced was PBMCs. All receptors come from a man over 45 in good health and CMV-seronegative. The CDR3 runs from the conserved cysteine through the conserved F or W. The D gene is left open where the match is weak. Not every row has a clone size; where given, it reads once, few, many or a size class.

clone_size | j_call | d_call | v_call | cdr3_aa | cdr3_nt
few | TRBJ1-1 | NA | TRBV30 | CAWSAGVTEAFF | TGTGCCTGGAGTGCAGGGGTCACTGAAGCTTTCTTT
NA | TRBJ2-3 | TRBD2 | TRBV19 | CASSQRHTSGRTDTQYF | TGTGCCAGTAGCCAACGCCACACTAGCGGGAGAACAGATACGCAGTATTTT
NA | TRBJ2-2 | NA | TRBV5-1 | CASSLGQGNTGELFF | TGCGCCAGCAGCTTAGGGCAGGGGAACACCGGGGAGCTGTTTTTT
NA | TRBJ2-5 | NA | TRBV7-9 | CASRMGAEETQYF | TGTGCCAGCAGAATGGGGGCCGAAGAGACCCAGTACTTC
few | TRBJ1-2 | NA | TRBV4-2 | CASSQDDSVYGYTF | TGTGCCAGCAGCCAAGACGACTCCGTGTATGGCTACACCTTC
few | TRBJ2-7 | NA | TRBV21-1 | CASSKDSGGLDEQYF | TGTGCCAGCAGCAAAGATTCAGGGGGCTTGGACGAGCAGTACTTC
few | TRBJ2-5 | TRBD2 | TRBV29-1 | CSVGASGQETQYF | TGCAGCGTGGGCGCTAGCGGACAAGAGACCCAGTACTTC
few | TRBJ2-2 | TRBD1 | TRBV7-9 | CASSPRTGAKPGELFF | TGTGCCAGCAGCCCGCGGACAGGGGCGAAACCTGGGGAGCTGTTTTTT
NA | TRBJ1-2 | NA | TRBV19 | CASSIFSDGLVTF | TGTGCCAGTAGTATCTTCTCGGACGGACTAGTTACCTTC
few | TRBJ1-2 | NA | TRBV19 | CASSDRPGDYGYTF | TGTGCCAGTAGCGACAGGCCCGGGGACTATGGCTACACCTTC
few | TRBJ2-5 | TRBD2 | TRBV4-1 | CASSQRASGSQETQYF | TGCGCCAGCAGCCAAAGGGCTAGCGGGTCCCAAGAGACCCAGTACTTC
few | TRBJ2-2 | TRBD2 | TRBV2 | CASRQTSPGELFF | TGTGCCAGCAGGCAGACTAGCCCCGGGGAGCTGTTTTTT
NA | TRBJ2-5 | NA | TRBV5-4 | CASSLGEGRGETQYF | TGTGCCAGCAGCTTGGGGGAAGGGCGGGGAGAGACCCAGTACTTC
NA | TRBJ1-1 | NA | TRBV11-2 | CASSARLLRSNTEAFF | TGTGCCAGCAGCGCCAGGCTTCTTCGCAGTAACACTGAAGCTTTCTTT
few | TRBJ2-3 | TRBD2 | TRBV7-2 | CARGGASGIYSTDTQYF | TGTGCCAGAGGAGGGGCTAGCGGGATTTATAGCACAGATACGCAGTATTTT
NA | TRBJ1-2 | NA | TRBV30 | CAQHPENYGYTF | TGTGCCCAACATCCAGAAAACTATGGCTACACCTTC
NA | TRBJ1-5 | NA | TRBV4-2 | CASSLDGQTSNQPQHF | TGTGCCAGCAGCCTGGACGGACAGACTAGCAATCAGCCCCAGCATTTT
few | TRBJ2-3 | TRBD2 | TRBV5-1 | CASSLTATSGARTDTQYF | TGCGCCAGCAGCTTGACCGCTACTAGCGGGGCCCGCACAGATACGCAGTATTTT
few | TRBJ1-5 | TRBD1 | TRBV19 | CASSRPGQSNQPQHF | TGTGCCAGTAGCCGCCCGGGACAGAGTAATCAGCCCCAGCATTTT
NA | TRBJ1-4 | NA | TRBV28 | CASSWTATNEKLFF | TGTGCCAGCAGCTGGACTGCAACTAATGAAAAACTGTTTTTT
NA | TRBJ1-2 | NA | TRBV29-1 | CSVVSGSPTVPVNYGYTF | TGCAGCGTTGTTTCAGGATCCCCAACAGTACCGGTGAACTATGGCTACACCTTC
NA | TRBJ2-5 | TRBD1 | TRBV29-1 | CSVIIRQGPETQYF | TGCAGCGTGATTATTCGACAGGGGCCTGAGACCCAGTACTTC
NA | TRBJ1-1 | NA | TRBV4-1 | CASSQDFRGNTEAFF | TGCGCCAGCAGCCAAGATTTCAGAGGGAACACTGAAGCTTTCTTT
NA | TRBJ1-5 | NA | TRBV19 | CASSMGDRNNQPQHF | TGTGCCAGTAGTATGGGAGACAGGAACAATCAGCCCCAGCATTTT
NA | TRBJ2-3 | NA | TRBV7-9 | CASSRGTSTDTQYF | TGTGCCAGCAGTCGGGGGACTAGCACAGATACGCAGTATTTT
few | TRBJ1-4 | NA | TRBV6-6 | CASSYSSEINEKLFF | TGTGCCAGCAGTTACTCTTCGGAGATTAATGAAAAACTGTTTTTT
few | TRBJ2-2 | TRBD2 | TRBV6-4 | CASSASKREWAGELFF | TGTGCCAGCAGTGCCTCGAAGCGGGAGTGGGCCGGGGAGCTGTTTTTT
few | TRBJ2-5 | TRBD1 | TRBV2 | CASSGTGMETQYF | TGTGCCAGCAGCGGGACAGGGATGGAGACCCAGTACTTC
few | TRBJ1-2 | TRBD1 | TRBV6-5 | CASFTRAGGYGYTF | TGTGCCTCCTTTACCCGGGCAGGGGGCTATGGCTACACCTTC